The T cell receptor beta chain described here comes from a study of T cell responses to AZD1222 COVID-19 vaccine. Study-level points and caveats: Following two doses of AZD1222, Spike-specific TCR breadth and depth rose.

The CDR3 consists of 16 residues. Looked up from germline, CDR1 is KGHDR and CDR2 is SFDVKD. Trimming took off 5 bases at V and 0 bases at J, with 14 bases between the two ends. Assay: immunoSEQ multiplex PCR; the TCRdb copy retains only in-frame clones and omits some. The profile shows over 150,000 clones, about 87% of them singletons. A note on this clone: Its antigen remains unknown.

The source was peripheral blood, collected on day 0 of AZD1222 vaccination. The TCR comes from an adult in good health. The rearrangement joins TRBV24-1 to TRBJ2-3; D is perhaps TRBD1 (5 bases). CDR3 protein: CATSAGNGGSTDTQYF. In DNA form, the CDR3 reads TGTGCCACCAGTGCAGGGAACGGCGGCAGCACAGATACGCAGTATTTT.